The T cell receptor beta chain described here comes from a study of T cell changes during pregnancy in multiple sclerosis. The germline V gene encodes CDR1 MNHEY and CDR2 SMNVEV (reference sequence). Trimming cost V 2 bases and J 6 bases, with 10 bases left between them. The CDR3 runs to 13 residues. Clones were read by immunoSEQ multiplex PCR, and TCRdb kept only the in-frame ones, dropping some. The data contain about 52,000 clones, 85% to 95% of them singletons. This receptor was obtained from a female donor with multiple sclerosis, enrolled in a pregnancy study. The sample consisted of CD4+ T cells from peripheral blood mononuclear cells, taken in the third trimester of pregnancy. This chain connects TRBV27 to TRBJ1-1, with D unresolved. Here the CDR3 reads CASSLNRVAEAFF. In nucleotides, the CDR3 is TGTGCCAGCAGTTTAAATCGGGTCGCTGAAGCTTTCTTT.